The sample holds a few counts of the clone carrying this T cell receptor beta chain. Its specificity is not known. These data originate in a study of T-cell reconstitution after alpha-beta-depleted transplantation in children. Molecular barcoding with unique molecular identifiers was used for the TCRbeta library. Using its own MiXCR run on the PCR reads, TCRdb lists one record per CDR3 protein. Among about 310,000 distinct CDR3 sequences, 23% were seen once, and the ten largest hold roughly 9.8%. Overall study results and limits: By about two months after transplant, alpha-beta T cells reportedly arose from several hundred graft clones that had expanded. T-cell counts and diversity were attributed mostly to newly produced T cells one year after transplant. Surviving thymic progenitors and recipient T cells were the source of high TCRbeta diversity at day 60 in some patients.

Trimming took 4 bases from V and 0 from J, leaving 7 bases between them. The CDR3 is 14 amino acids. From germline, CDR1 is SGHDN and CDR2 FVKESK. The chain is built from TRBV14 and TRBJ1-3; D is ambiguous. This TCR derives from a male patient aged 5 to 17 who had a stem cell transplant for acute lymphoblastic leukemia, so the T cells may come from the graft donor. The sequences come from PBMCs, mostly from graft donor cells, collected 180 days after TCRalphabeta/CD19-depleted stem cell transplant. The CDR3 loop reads CASSRASSGNTIYF. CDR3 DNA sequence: TGTGCCAGCAGCCGAGCTTCCTCTGGAAACACCATATATTTT. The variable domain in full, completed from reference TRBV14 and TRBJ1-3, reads EAGVTQFPSHSVIEKGQTVTLRCDPISGHDNLYWYRRVMGKEIKFLLHFVKESKQDESGMPNNRFLAERTGGTYSTLKVQPAELEDSGVYFCASSRASSGNTIYFGEGSWLTVV.